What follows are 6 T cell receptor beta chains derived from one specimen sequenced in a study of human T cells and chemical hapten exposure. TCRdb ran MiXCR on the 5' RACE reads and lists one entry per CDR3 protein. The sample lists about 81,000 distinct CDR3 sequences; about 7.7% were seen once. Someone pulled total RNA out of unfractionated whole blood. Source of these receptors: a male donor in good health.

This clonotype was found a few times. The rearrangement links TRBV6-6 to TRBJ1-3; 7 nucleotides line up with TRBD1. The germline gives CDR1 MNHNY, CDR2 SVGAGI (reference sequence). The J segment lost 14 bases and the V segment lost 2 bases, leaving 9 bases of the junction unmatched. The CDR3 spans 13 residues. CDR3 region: CASSYRSPDRVYF. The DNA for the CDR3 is TGTGCCAGCAGTTACCGATCCCCAGACAGGGTATATTTT.

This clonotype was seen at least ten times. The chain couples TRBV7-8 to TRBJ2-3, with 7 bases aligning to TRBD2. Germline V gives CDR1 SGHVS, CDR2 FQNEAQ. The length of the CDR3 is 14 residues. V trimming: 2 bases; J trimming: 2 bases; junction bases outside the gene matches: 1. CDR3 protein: CASSLSGVTDTQYF. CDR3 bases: TGTGCCAGCAGCTTAAGCGGGGTCACAGATACGCAGTATTTT.

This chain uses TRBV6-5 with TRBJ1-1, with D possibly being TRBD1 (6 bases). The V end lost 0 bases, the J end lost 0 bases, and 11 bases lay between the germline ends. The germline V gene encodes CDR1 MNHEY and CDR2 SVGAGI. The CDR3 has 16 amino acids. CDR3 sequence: CASSYSDTGLNTEAFF. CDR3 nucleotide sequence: TGTGCCAGCAGTTACTCCGATACAGGGTTGAACACTGAAGCTTTCTTT.

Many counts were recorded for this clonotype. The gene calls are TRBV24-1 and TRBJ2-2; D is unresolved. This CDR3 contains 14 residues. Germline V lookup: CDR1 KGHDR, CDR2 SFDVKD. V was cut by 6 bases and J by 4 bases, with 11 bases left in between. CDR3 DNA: TGTGCCACCAGTAGCTATCCGGGCACCGGGGAGCTGTTTTTT. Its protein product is CATSSYPGTGELFF.

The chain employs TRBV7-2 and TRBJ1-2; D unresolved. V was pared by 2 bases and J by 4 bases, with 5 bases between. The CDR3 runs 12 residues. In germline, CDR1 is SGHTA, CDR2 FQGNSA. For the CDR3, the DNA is TGTGCCAGCAGCTTAACGGTCTATGGCTACACCTTC. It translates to CASSLTVYGYTF.

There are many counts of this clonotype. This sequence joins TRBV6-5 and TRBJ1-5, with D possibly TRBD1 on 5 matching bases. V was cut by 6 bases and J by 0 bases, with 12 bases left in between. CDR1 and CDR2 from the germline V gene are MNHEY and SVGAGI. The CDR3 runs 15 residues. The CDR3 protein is CASRSGPDSNQPQHF. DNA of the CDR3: TGTGCCAGCAGATCGGGACCTGATAGCAATCAGCCCCAGCATTTT.